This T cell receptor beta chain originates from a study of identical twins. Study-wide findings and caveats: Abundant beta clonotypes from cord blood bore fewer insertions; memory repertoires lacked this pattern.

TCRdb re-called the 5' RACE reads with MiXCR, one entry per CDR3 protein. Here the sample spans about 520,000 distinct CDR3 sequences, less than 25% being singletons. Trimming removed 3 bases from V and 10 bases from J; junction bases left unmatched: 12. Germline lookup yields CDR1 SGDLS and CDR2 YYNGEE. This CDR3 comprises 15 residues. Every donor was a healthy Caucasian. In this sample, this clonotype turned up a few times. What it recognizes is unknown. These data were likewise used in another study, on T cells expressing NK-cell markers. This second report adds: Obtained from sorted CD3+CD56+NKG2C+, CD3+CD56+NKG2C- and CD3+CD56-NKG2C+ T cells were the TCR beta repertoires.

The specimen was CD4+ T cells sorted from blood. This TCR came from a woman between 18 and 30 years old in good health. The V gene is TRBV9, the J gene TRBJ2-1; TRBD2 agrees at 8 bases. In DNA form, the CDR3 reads TGTGCCAGCAGCGCCCACCGGGCGGGGGGAGGAGAGCAGTTCTTC. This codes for CASSAHRAGGGEQFF.